This T cell receptor beta chain was observed in a study of blood T cells in healthy people across ages. The CDR3 loop spans 13 amino acids. The V gene lost 4 bases and the J gene lost 4 bases, with 9 bases spanning the gap. Germline values: CDR1 MNHEY, CDR2 SVGAGI. A second about 7 to 12 cycle PCR used barcoded and J-beta primers. TCRdb ran MiXCR on the 5' RACE reads and lists one entry per CDR3 protein. Of hundreds of thousands of distinct CDR3 sequences listed, 55% to 75% were seen once; the top ten hold roughly 22%. Sequencing was performed on blood. V is TRBV6-5 and J is TRBJ2-3, with D unclear. The receptor was isolated from a man aged 30 to 39 in good health. CDR3 residues: CASSSLAADTQYF. The CDR3 DNA is TGTGCCAGCAGTTCGCTGGCCGCAGATACGCAGTATTTT.